The entry below describes one T cell receptor (beta chain). The antigen remains unidentified. The PCR used 60 Vbeta and 13 Jbeta primers. The protocol was immunoSEQ multiplex PCR, while the TCRdb copy is restricted to in-frame clones and leaves out a portion. In the table there are 100,000 to 140,000 clones, 81% of which are singletons. This specimen comes from a study of cytomegalovirus exposure and HLA in healthy donors. Study-wide points: From TCR beta sequences, most subjects' HLA-A and HLA-B alleles were reportedly predicted accurately. A cluster of highly shared sequence variants was likely a sequencing artifact. Apart from CMV serostatus, no immune exposure information was available.

The CDR3 has 13 amino acids. Germline CDR1 reads GTSNPN; CDR2 reads SVGIG (reference sequence). V lost 1 base and J 3 bases, leaving 7 bases between the germline ends. The sequencing input was PBMCs. This sequence joins TRBV30 and TRBJ1-5; D uncertain. This clonotype originated in a young man in good health and CMV-seronegative. The CDR3 sequence is CAWSAGPNQPQHF. The CDR3, as DNA: TGTGCCTGGAGTGCAGGTCCCAATCAGCCCCAGCATTTT.